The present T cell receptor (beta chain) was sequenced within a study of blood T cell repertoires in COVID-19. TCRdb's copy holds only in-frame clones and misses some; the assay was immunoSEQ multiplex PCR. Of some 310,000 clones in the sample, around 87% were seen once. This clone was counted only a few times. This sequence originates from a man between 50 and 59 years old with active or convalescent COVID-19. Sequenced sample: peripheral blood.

CDR3 bases: TGTGCCAGCAGTTCCCAGGGGCTCCCATTCCATAACTATGGCTACACCTTC. It yields the protein CASSSQGLPFHNYGYTF. The V gene is TRBV28, the J gene TRBJ1-2; possibly TRBD1 for D (6 bases). The V and J ends lost 4 bases and 1 base respectively, with 19 bases between them. CDR1 and CDR2 (germline): MDHEN, SYDVKM. CDR3 length: 17 amino acids.